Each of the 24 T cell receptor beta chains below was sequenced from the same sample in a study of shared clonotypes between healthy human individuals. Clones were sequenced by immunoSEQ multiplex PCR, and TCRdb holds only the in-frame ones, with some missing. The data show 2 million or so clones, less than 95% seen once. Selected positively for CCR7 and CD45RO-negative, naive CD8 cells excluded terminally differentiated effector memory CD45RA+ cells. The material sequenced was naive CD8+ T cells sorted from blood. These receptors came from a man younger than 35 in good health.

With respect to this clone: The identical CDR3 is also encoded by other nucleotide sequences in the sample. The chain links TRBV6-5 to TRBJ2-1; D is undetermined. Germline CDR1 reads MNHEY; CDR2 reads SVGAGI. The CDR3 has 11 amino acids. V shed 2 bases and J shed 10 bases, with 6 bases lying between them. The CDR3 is CASSYLGEQFF. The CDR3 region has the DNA TGTGCCAGCAGTTACCTCGGGGAGCAGTTCTTC.

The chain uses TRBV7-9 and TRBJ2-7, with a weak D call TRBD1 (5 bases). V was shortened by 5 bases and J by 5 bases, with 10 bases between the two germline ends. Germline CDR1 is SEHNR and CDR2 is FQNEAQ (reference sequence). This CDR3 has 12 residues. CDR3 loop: CASSPVRDEQYF. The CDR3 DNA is TGTGCCAGCAGCCCCGTCAGGGACGAGCAGTACTTC.

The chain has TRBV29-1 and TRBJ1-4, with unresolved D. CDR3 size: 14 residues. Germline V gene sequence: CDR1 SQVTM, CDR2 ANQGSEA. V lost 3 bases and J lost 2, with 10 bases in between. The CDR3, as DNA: TGCAGCGTTGACTCGGGCGTTACTAATGAAAAACTGTTTTTT. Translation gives CSVDSGVTNEKLFF.

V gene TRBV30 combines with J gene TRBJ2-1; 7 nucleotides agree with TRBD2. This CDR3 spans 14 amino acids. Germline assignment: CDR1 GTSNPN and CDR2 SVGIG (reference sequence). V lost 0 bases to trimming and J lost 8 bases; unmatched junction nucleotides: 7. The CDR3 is CAWSVPQAGDEQFF. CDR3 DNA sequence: TGTGCCTGGAGTGTACCCCAGGCGGGAGATGAGCAGTTCTTC.

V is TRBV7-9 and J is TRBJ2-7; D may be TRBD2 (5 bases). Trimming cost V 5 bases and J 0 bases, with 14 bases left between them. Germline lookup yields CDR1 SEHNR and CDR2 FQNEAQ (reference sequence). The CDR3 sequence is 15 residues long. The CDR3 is CASSHRDYLSYEQYF. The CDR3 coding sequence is TGTGCCAGCAGCCACCGGGATTACCTCTCCTACGAGCAGTACTTC. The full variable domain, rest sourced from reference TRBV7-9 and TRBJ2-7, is DTGVSQNPRHKITKRGQNVTFRCDPISEHNRLYWYRQTLGQGPEFLTYFQNEAQLEKSRLLSDRFSAERPKGSFSTLEIQRTEQGDSAMYLCASSHRDYLSYEQYFGPGTRLTVT.

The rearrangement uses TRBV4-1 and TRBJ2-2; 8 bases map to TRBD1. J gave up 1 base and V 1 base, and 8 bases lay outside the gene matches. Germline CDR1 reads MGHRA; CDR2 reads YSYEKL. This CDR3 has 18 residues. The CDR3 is CASSQGPPGTGNTGELFF. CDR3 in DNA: TGCGCCAGCAGCCAAGGACCCCCCGGGACAGGGAACACCGGGGAGCTGTTTTTT.

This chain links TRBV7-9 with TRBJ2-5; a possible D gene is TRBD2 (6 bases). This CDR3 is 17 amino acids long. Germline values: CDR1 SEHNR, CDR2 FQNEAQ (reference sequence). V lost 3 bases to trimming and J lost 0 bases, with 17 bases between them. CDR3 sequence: CASSLEGRATNQETQYF. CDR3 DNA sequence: TGTGCCAGCAGCTTGGAGGGCAGGGCAACCAACCAAGAGACCCAGTACTTC.

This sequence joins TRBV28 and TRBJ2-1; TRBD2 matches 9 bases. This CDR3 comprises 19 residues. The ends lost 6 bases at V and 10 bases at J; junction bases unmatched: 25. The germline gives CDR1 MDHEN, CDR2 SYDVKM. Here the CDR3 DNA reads TGTGCCAGCAGCCTGGGGGCGGGAGGGCCCTCGGACCCACCGGTGGAGCAGTTCTTC. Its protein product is CASSLGAGGPSDPPVEQFF.

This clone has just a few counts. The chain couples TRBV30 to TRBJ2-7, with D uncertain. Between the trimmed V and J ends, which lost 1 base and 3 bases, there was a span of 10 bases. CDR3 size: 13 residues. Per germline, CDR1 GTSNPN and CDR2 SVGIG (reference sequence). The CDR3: CAWSGGSFYEQYF. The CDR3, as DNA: TGTGCCTGGAGTGGAGGCAGCTTCTACGAGCAGTACTTC.

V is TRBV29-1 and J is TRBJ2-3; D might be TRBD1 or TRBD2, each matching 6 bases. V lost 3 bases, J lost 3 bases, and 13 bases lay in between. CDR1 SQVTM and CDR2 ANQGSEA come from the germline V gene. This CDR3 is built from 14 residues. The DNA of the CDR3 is TGCAGCGTTGATATGGGGGGCGAAACAGATACGCAGTATTTT. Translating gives CSVDMGGETDTQYF.

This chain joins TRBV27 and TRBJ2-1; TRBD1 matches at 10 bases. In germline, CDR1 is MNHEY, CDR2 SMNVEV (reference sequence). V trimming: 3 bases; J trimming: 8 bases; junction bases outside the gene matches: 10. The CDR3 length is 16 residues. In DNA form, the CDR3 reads TGTGCCAGCAGTTTTGGCCGGACAGGGGGTTTAGATGAGCAGTTCTTC. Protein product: CASSFGRTGGLDEQFF.

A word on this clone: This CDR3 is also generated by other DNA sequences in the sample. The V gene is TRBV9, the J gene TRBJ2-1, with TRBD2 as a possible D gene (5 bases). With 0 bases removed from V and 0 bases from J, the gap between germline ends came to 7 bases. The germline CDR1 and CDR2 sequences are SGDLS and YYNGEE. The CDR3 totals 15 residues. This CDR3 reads CASSVVGSSYNEQFF. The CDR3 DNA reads TGTGCCAGCAGCGTAGTAGGGAGCTCCTACAATGAGCAGTTCTTC.

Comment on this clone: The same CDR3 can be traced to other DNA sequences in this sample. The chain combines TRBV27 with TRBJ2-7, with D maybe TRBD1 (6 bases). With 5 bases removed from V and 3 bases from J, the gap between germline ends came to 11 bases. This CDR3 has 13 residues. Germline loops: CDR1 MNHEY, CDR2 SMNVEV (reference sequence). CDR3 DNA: TGTGCCAGCAGTCCCGGACAGAGCTACGAGCAGTACTTC. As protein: CASSPGQSYEQYF.

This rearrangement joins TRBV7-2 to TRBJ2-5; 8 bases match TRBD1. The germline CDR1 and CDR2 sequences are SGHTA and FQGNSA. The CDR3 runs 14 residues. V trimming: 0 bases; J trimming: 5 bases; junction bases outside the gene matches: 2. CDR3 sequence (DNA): TGTGCCAGCAGCTTAGCGCAGGGGGCCGAGACCCAGTACTTC. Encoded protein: CASSLAQGAETQYF.

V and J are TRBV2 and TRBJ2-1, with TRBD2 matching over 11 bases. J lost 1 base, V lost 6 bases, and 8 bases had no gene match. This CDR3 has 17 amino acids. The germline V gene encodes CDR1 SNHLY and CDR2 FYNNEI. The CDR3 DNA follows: TGTGCCAGCAGCGCCGCCCTAGCGGGAGGTTCCTACAATGAGCAGTTCTTC. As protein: CASSAALAGGSYNEQFF.

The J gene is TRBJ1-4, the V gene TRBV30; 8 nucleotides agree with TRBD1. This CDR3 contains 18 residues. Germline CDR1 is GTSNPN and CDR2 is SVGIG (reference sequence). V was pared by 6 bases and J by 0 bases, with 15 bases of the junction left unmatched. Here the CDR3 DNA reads TGTGCCTGTAGAGCCGGGACAGGTCCTTGGGCAACTAATGAAAAACTGTTTTTT. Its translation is CACRAGTGPWATNEKLFF.

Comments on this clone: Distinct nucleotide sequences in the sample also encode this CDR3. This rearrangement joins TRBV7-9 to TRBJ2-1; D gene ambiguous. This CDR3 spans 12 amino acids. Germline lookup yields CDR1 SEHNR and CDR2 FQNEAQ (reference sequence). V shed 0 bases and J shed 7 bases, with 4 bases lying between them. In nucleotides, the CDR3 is TGTGCCAGCAGCTTAGCCTCGAATGAGCAGTTCTTC. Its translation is CASSLASNEQFF.

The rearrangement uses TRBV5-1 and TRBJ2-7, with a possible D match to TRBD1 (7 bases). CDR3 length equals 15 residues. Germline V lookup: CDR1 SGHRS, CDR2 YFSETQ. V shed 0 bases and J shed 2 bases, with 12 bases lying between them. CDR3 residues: CASSLAGGQTYEQYF. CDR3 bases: TGCGCCAGCAGCTTGGCCGGGGGACAGACCTACGAGCAGTACTTC.

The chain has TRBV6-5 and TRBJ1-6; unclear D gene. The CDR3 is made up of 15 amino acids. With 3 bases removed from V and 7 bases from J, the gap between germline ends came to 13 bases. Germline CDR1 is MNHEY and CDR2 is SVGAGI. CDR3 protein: CASSYAAEGNSPLHF. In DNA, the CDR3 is TGTGCCAGCAGTTATGCCGCAGAGGGCAATTCACCCCTCCACTTT.

CDR3 coding DNA: TGCGCCACCCGTGACAGCTATCCCACAGATACGCAGTATTTT. Translation gives CATRDSYPTDTQYF. The rearrangement links TRBV5-1 to TRBJ2-3, with D maybe TRBD1 (5 bases). CDR3 length equals 14 residues. Trimming cost V 9 bases and J 2 bases, with 16 bases left between them. Germline V gives CDR1 SGHRS, CDR2 YFSETQ.

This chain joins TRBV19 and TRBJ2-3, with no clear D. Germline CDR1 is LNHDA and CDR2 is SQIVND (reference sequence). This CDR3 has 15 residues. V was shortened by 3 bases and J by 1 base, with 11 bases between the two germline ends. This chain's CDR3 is CASSMWTMGTDTQYF. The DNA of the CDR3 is TGTGCCAGTAGTATGTGGACCATGGGCACAGATACGCAGTATTTT. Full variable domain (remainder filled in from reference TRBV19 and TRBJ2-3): DGGITQSPKYLFRKEGQNVTLSCEQNLNHDAMYWYRQDPGQGLRLIYYSQIVNDFQKGDIAEGYSVSREKKESFPLTVTSAQKNPTAFYLCASSMWTMGTDTQYFGPGTRLTVL.

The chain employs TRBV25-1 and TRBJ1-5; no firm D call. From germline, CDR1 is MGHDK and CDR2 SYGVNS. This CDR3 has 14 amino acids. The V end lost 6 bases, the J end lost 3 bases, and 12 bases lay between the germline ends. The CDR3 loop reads CASSAVGINQPQHF. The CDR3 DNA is TGTGCCAGCAGCGCCGTGGGGATCAATCAGCCCCAGCATTTT.

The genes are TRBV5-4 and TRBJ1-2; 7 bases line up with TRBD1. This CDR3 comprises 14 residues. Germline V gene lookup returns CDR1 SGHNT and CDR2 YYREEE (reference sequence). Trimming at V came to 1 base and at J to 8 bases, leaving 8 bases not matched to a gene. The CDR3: CASSLTGDRNGYTF. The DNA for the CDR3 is TGTGCCAGCAGCTTGACCGGGGACAGAAACGGCTACACCTTC.

The CDR3 here is CASSLFPGSGRRSYEQYF. In DNA, the CDR3 is TGTGCCAGCAGCTTATTCCCTGGTAGCGGGAGGCGGTCCTACGAGCAGTACTTC. J is TRBJ2-7 and V is TRBV7-9; 10 nucleotides align to TRBD2. The CDR3 runs 18 residues. J lost 1 base, V lost 2 bases, and 11 bases had no gene match. Germline V gives CDR1 SEHNR, CDR2 FQNEAQ (reference sequence).